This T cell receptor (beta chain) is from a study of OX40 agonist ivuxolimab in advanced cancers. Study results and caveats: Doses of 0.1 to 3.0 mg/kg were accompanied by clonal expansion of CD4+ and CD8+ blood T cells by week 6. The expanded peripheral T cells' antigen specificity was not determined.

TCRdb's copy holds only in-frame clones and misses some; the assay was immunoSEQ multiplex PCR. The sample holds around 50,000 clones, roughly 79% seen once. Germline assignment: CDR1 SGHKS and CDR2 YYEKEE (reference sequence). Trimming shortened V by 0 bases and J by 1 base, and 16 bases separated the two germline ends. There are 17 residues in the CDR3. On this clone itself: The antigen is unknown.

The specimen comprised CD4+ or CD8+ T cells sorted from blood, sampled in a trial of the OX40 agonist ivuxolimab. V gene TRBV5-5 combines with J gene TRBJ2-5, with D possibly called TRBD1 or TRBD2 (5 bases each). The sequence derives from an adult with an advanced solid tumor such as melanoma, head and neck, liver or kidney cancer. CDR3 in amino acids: CASSLGTLAGSQETQYF. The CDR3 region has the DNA TGTGCCAGCAGCTTGGGGACGCTGGCAGGGAGCCAAGAGACCCAGTACTTC.